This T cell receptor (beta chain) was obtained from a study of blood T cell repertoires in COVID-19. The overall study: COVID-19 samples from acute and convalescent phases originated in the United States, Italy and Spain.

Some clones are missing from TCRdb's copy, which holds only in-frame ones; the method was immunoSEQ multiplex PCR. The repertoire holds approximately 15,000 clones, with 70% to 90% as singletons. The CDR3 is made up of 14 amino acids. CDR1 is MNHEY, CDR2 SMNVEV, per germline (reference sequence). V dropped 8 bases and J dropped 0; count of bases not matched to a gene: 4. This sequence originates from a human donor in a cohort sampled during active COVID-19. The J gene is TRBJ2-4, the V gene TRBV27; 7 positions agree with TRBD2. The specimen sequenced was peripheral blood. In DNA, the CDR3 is TGTGCCAGCTCGGGGGGTCTAGCCAAAAACATTCAGTACTTC. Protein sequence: CASSGGLAKNIQYF.